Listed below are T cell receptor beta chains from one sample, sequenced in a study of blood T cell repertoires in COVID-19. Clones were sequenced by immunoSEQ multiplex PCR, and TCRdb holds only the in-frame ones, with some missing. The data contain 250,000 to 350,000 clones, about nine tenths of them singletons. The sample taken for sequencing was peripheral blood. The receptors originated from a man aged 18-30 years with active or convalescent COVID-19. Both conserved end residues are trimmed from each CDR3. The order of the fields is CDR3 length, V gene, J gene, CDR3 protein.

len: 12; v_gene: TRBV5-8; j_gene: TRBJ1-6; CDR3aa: ASSPEWLNSPLH
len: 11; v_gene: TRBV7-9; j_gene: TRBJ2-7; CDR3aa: ATLPDRGDEQY
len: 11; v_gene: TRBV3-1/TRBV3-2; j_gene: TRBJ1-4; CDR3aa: ASSPLGAEKLF
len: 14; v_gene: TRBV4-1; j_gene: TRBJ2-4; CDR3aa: ASSQLDTLAKNIQY
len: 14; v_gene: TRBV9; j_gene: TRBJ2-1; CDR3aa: ASSVDGGSSYNEQF
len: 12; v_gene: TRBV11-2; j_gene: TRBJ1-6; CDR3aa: ASTPDRPNSPLH
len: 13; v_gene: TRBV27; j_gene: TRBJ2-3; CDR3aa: ASKGLAGGTDTQY
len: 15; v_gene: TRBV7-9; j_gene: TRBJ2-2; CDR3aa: ASRPRLAGGRTGELF
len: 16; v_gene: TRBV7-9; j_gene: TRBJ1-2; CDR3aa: ASSHLPRGQQSNYGYT
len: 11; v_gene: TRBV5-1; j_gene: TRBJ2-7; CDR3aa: ASSLEGAGEQY
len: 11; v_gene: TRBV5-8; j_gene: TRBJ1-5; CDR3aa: ASRGTGYQPQH